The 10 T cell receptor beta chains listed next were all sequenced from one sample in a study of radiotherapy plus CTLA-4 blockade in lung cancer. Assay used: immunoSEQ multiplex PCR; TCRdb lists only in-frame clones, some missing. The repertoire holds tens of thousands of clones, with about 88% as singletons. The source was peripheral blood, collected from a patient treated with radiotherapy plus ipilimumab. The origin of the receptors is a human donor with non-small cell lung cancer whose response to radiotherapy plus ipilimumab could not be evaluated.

CDR3: CASSLDRAYSNQPQHF. The CDR3 nucleotides read TGTGCCAGCAGTCTCGACAGGGCTTATAGCAATCAGCCCCAGCATTTT. The chain couples TRBV7-8 to TRBJ1-5, with TRBD1 matching 7 bases. Germline lookup yields CDR1 SGHVS and CDR2 FQNEAQ. The CDR3 runs to 16 residues. J was trimmed by 0 bases and V by 6 bases; bases with no gene match: 8.

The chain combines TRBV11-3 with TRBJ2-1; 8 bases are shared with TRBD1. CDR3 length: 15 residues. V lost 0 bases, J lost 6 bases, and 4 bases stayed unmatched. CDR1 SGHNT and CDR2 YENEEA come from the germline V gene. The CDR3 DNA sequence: TGTGCCAGCAGCTTAGAACAGGGGGTAGGCAATGAGCAGTTCTTC. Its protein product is CASSLEQGVGNEQFF.

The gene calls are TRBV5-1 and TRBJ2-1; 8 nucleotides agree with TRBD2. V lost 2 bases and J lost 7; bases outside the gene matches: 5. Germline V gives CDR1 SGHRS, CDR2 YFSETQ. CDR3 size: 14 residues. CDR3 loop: CASSLSGGSNEQFF. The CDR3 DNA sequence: TGCGCCAGCAGCTTAAGCGGGGGCTCTAATGAGCAGTTCTTC.

For the CDR3, the DNA is TGTGCCAGCACCGCTTCAGGGGGCTATGGCTACACCTTC. Encoded protein: CASTASGGYGYTF. The chain has TRBV5-6 and TRBJ1-2; 7 nucleotides match TRBD1. The CDR3 is made up of 13 amino acids. Per the germline V gene, CDR1 is SGHDT and CDR2 is YYEEEE. V shed 6 bases and J 4 bases; nucleotides not matched to a gene: 6.

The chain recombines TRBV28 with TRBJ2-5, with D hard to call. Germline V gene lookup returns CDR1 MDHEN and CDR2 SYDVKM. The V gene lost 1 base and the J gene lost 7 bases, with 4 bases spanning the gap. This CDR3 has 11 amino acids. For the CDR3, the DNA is TGTGCCAGCAGTTTATCGCGGACCCAGTACTTC. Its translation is CASSLSRTQYF.

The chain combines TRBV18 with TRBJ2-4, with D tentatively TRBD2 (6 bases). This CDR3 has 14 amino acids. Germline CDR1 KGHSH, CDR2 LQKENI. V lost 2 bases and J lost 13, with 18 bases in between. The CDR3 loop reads CASSPGQRVGQQYF. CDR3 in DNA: TGTGCCAGCTCACCAGGGCAGCGGGTGGGTCAACAGTACTTC. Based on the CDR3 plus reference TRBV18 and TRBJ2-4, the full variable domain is NAGVMQNPRHLVRRRGQEARLRCSPMKGHSHVYWYRQLPEEGLKFMVYLQKENIIDESGMPKERFSAEFPKEGPSILRIQQVVRGDSAAYFCASSPGQRVGQQYFGAGTRLSVL.

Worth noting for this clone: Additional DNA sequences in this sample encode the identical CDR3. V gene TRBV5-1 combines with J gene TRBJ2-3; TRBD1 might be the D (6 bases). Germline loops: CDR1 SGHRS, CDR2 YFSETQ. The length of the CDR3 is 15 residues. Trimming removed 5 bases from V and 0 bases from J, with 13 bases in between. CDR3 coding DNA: TGCGCCAGCAGACGTACTGGACAGAGCACAGATACGCAGTATTTT. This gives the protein CASRRTGQSTDTQYF.

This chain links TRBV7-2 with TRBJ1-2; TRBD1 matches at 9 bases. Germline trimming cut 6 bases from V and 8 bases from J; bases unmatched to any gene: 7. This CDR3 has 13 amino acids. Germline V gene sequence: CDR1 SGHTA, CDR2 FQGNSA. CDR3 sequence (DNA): TGTGCCAGCAGAAGCACAGGGGGCGGAGGCTACACCTTC. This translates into CASRSTGGGGYTF.

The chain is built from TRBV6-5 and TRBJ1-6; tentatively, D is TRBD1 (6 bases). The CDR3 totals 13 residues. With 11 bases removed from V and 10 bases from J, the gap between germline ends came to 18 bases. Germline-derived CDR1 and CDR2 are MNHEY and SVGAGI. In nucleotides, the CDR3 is TGTGCCGTGGGCGGGGGCCGCGACTCACCCCTCCACTTT. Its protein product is CAVGGGRDSPLHF.

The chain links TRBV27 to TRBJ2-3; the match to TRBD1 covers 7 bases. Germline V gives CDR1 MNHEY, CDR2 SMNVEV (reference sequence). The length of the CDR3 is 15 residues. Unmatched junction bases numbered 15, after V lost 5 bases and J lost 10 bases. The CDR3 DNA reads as TGTGCCAGCAGTCCCAATAACCACAGGGGCCTACCGCAGTATTTT. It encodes CASSPNNHRGLPQYF.